Detailed here is one T cell receptor beta chain. This sample was taken from a study of OX40 agonist ivuxolimab in advanced cancers. In the study overall: Treatment of patients was with ivuxolimab, an agonistic anti-OX40 (CD134) antibody.

This CDR3 is 14 amino acids long. The ends were cut back, 1 base at V and 14 bases at J, with 15 bases in the middle. Germline V gene sequence: CDR1 SGHAT, CDR2 FQNNGV. TCRdb keeps only in-frame clones here, not all; method: immunoSEQ multiplex PCR. The sample gives fewer than 90,000 clones, 70% to 90% of which show up once; 1.1% is in the top ten. The sequence was collected from an adult with an advanced solid tumor such as melanoma, head and neck, liver or kidney cancer. Sequencing was performed on CD4+ or CD8+ T cells sorted from blood, taken in a trial of the OX40 agonist ivuxolimab. The chain is built from TRBV11-2 and TRBJ1-6, with D hard to call. CDR3 region: CASSLAWRPVALHF. The CDR3 nucleotides are TGTGCCAGCAGCTTAGCCTGGCGGCCCGTTGCCCTCCACTTT.